This T cell receptor (beta chain) was identified during a study of T cell responses to AZD1222 COVID-19 vaccine. The CDR3 is 15 amino acids. CDR1 is MDHEN, CDR2 SYDVKM, per germline. Trimming pared 4 bases from V and 9 bases from J, leaving 19 bases between. Comments on this clone: What it binds is not known.

Generated by immunoSEQ multiplex PCR, the TCRdb table keeps only in-frame clones and is missing some. The table has about 85,000 clones, roughly 85% seen once; the top ten hold roughly 7.9%. Findings and limits, study-wide: At 160-218 and 743-854, vaccine-associated CD4 TCRs were dominant, and they spanned spike.

The V gene is TRBV28, the J gene TRBJ2-1; D assignment may be TRBD1 or TRBD2 (5 bases each). The TCR comes from an adult in good health. The input for sequencing was peripheral blood, taken on day 0 of AZD1222 vaccination. The CDR3 region is CASSSGPRVGGEQFF. For the CDR3, the DNA is TGTGCCAGCAGTTCGGGGCCAAGGGTCGGCGGTGAGCAGTTCTTC.